These T cell receptor beta chains were read from a single sample in a study of OX40 agonist ivuxolimab in advanced cancers. Assay used: immunoSEQ multiplex PCR; TCRdb lists only in-frame clones, some missing. The data contain 50,000 to 65,000 clones, around nine tenths of them singletons. The specimen comprised CD4+ or CD8+ T cells sorted from blood, sampled in a trial of the OX40 agonist ivuxolimab. All receptors derive from an adult with an advanced solid tumor such as melanoma, head and neck, liver or kidney cancer. Each CDR3 is given with its conserved first and last residue. A D gene is named only where the DNA matches it firmly. Size values are once, few and many counts, or a class for expanded clones, and some rows have none.

abundance	v_gene	d_gene	j_gene	CDR3nt	CDR3aa
-	TRBV9	TRBD1	TRBJ1-2	TGTGCCAGCAGCGCGGGGACAGCTTACTATGGCTACACCTTC	CASSAGTAYYGYTF
-	TRBV19	-	TRBJ2-3	TGTGCCACGGAGGCCGGCCTTCGCACAGATACGCAGTATTTT	CATEAGLRTDTQYF
-	TRBV7-2	-	TRBJ2-2	TGTGCCAGCAGCGGCAGACTAGTTACCGGGGAGCTGTTTTTT	CASSGRLVTGELFF
-	TRBV18	TRBD1	TRBJ2-3	TGTGCCAGCTCACCGACACAGGGGGATACGCAGTATTTT	CASSPTQGDTQYF
-	TRBV6-5	-	TRBJ2-7	TGTGCCAGACCCCCCCTCGGAGAGAGATACTACGAGCAGTACTTC	CARPPLGERYYEQYF
-	TRBV29-1	-	TRBJ2-1	TGCAGCGTTAGAGGGACTCCGGGACGCAGCTACAATGAGCAGTTCTTC	CSVRGTPGRSYNEQFF
-	TRBV11-2	-	TRBJ2-2	TGTGCCAGCAGCTTAGGACACAACACCGGGGAGCTGTTTTTT	CASSLGHNTGELFF
-	TRBV5-1	TRBD2	TRBJ2-3	TGCGCCAGCGGGACTAGCCTTGAAGGGTCGCAGTATTTT	CASGTSLEGSQYF
-	TRBV15	TRBD2	TRBJ2-1	TGTGCCACCAGCAGAGGGTTTACTAGCGGGGTACCTTTAGGGTTCTTC	CATSRGFTSGVPLGFF
-	TRBV5-6	-	TRBJ2-5	TGTGCCAGCAGCTCCTTCCGCGTTTGGGGCCGGGGAGAGACCCAGTACTTC	CASSSFRVWGRGETQYF
-	TRBV13	-	TRBJ1-5	TGTGCCAGCAGCATTGGACAGCGAAATCAGCCCCAGCATTTT	CASSIGQRNQPQHF
-	TRBV6-5	TRBD2	TRBJ2-7	TGTGCCAGCAGTTATTCTAGCGGGAGAATATACGAGCAGTACTTC	CASSYSSGRIYEQYF
-	TRBV28	TRBD1	TRBJ1-4	TGTGCCAGCAGATCGGGACAGGGGTATGAAAAACTGTTTTTT	CASRSGQGYEKLFF
-	TRBV2	TRBD2	TRBJ2-1	TGTGCCAGCAGTGAAGACGGGAGGGCCTACAATGAGCAGTTCTTC	CASSEDGRAYNEQFF
-	TRBV30	-	TRBJ1-1	TGTGCCTGGAGGATAGGGGGGGGCACTGAAGCTTTCTTT	CAWRIGGGTEAFF
-	TRBV5-6	-	TRBJ2-3	TGTGCCAGCAGCTACCGACCATCAGATACGCAGTATTTT	CASSYRPSDTQYF
-	TRBV27	TRBD1	TRBJ2-5	TGTGCCAGCAGTTTACTCAGGGGGCTTCCACAAGAGACCCAGTACTTC	CASSLLRGLPQETQYF
-	TRBV18	TRBD1	TRBJ2-3	TGTGCCAGCTCACCGGTGGGACAGGGGACAGATACGCAGTATTTT	CASSPVGQGTDTQYF
-	TRBV18	TRBD2	TRBJ2-2	TGTGCCAGCTCACCACCGATCCTCCAGCGGGAGGACGGCACCGGGGAGCTGTTTTTT	CASSPPILQREDGTGELFF
-	TRBV5-1	-	TRBJ2-7	TGCGCCAGCAGTGGCGGAGTGGCCCTTTACGAGCAGTACTTC	CASSGGVALYEQYF
-	TRBV30	TRBD2	TRBJ2-5	TGTGCCTGGATGGTTACTAGCGACGCTTGGGAGACCCAGTACTTC	CAWMVTSDAWETQYF
-	TRBV20-1	-	TRBJ2-5	TGCAGTGCTTGTCGGACGGAGACCCAGTACTTC	CSACRTETQYF
-	TRBV28	TRBD1	TRBJ1-4	TGTGCCAGCAGTCGACAGGGAACCAATGAAAAACTGTTTTTT	CASSRQGTNEKLFF
-	TRBV28	TRBD1	TRBJ2-1	TGTGCCAGCAGCACTAACAGGGGATGGTTCTTC	CASSTNRGWFF
-	TRBV7-6	-	TRBJ1-1	TGTGCCAGCAGCGGAATGGGCAGGGGACTAGGTGAAGCTTTCTTT	CASSGMGRGLGEAFF
once	TRBV6-5	TRBD2	TRBJ2-7	TGTGCCAGCTCCTGGAGCGGGGCGGGCGAGCAGTACTTC	CASSWSGAGEQYF
-	TRBV7-3	TRBD2	TRBJ2-3	TGTGCCAGCAGCTTAGGCGCGGGAGGTGGGGCAGATACGCAGTATTTT	CASSLGAGGGADTQYF
few	TRBV2	-	TRBJ1-5	TGTGCCAGCACCGGGGGGGTCCCGCCTTACCCCCAGCATTTT	CASTGGVPPYPQHF
-	TRBV18	TRBD2	TRBJ2-3	TGTGCCAGCTCACCGCTCCTAGCGGGAGGCCCAGATACGCAGTATTTT	CASSPLLAGGPDTQYF
-	TRBV16	TRBD2	TRBJ2-5	TGTGCCAGCAGCCAGAGTGTAGCGGGAGGAGAGACCCAGTACTTC	CASSQSVAGGETQYF
-	TRBV7-7	TRBD2	TRBJ2-5	TGTGCTAGCAGCGTACTAGCGGACCAAGAGACCCAGTACTTC	CASSVLADQETQYF
-	TRBV5-1	-	TRBJ2-3	TGCGCCAGCTCTTCAGGGAGCACAGATACGCAGTATTTT	CASSSGSTDTQYF
-	TRBV7-3	TRBD2	TRBJ2-2	TGTGCCAGCAGAAACACTGGACTAGCGGGAGGGCCGGTCACCGGGGAGCTGTTTTTT	CASRNTGLAGGPVTGELFF
-	TRBV27	-	TRBJ2-5	TGTGCCAGCAGTTTAGGGGGTTCGAGAGAGACCCAGTACTTC	CASSLGGSRETQYF
-	TRBV11-2	TRBD1	TRBJ2-1	TGTGCCAGCAGCTTACGGACAGGGGAAAGTGAGCAGTTCTTC	CASSLRTGESEQFF
-	TRBV30	-	TRBJ1-3	TGTGCCTGGAGTGGACAGACAAACACCATATATTTT	CAWSGQTNTIYF
-	TRBV27	-	TRBJ2-7	TGTGCCAGCATGCCTCCAGACTCCTACGAGCAGTACTTC	CASMPPDSYEQYF
-	TRBV29-1	-	TRBJ2-5	TGCAGCGTTGAAGGAGGCCAGGGCATAGAGACCCAGTACTTC	CSVEGGQGIETQYF
-	TRBV7-2	TRBD2	TRBJ2-7	TGTGCCAGCGCTATGGGTCTAGCGGGGGACGAGCAGTACTTC	CASAMGLAGDEQYF
-	TRBV5-1	-	TRBJ2-5	TGCGCCAGCAGCTTGGTTGGCCAGGGCGAGACCCAGTACTTC	CASSLVGQGETQYF
-	TRBV1	-	TRBJ2-7	TGCACCAGCAGACCCCGGACTAGCGGGCCGTCGATTATTAGCTCCTACGAGCAGTACTTC	CTSRPRTSGPSIISSYEQYF
-	TRBV11-2	TRBD2	TRBJ2-1	TGTGCCAGCAGCACAGGGACTAGCGGTTACAATGAGCAGTTCTTC	CASSTGTSGYNEQFF
-	TRBV4-2	-	TRBJ1-5	TGTGCCAGCAGCCAGGATTCGACCCGGGACGGTGATCAGCCCCAGCATTTT	CASSQDSTRDGDQPQHF
-	TRBV19	-	TRBJ1-6	TGTGCCAGTAGTACGGAAAATAATTCACCCCTCCACTTT	CASSTENNSPLHF
-	TRBV5-1	-	TRBJ2-3	TGCGCCAGCAGCTTGGCCGATACGCAGTATTTT	CASSLADTQYF
-	TRBV19	TRBD1	TRBJ1-1	TGTGCCAGTAGCCGGGACAGGGTGAACACTGAAGCTTTCTTT	CASSRDRVNTEAFF
-	TRBV6-5	-	TRBJ2-7	TGTGCCAGCAGTTACGGGAGCGTAAGCGAGCAGTACTTC	CASSYGSVSEQYF
few	TRBV9	-	TRBJ2-5	TGTGCCAGCAGCGTAGGTGTGCAGCAAGAGACCCAGTACTTC	CASSVGVQQETQYF
-	TRBV28	-	TRBJ1-2	TGTGCCAGCAGCGAACCGATCAGGGGAGGCTACACCTTC	CASSEPIRGGYTF
-	TRBV19	-	TRBJ2-4	TGTGCCAGTAGTATAGGGGATCAGCCTGGAAACATTCAGTACTTC	CASSIGDQPGNIQYF
-	TRBV6-6	-	TRBJ1-5	TGTGCCAGCAGACAGACAGCAGTTAGCAATCAGCCCCAGCATTTT	CASRQTAVSNQPQHF
-	TRBV11-2	TRBD2	TRBJ2-1	TGTGCCAGCGGGGTTAGCGGGAGGGGGAATGAGCAGTTCTTC	CASGVSGRGNEQFF
-	TRBV5-8	-	TRBJ1-2	TGTGCCAGCAGGTATAGCTGGGGTGACTATGGCTACACCTTC	CASRYSWGDYGYTF
-	TRBV15	-	TRBJ2-5	TGTGCCACCAGCCCAAGAGCCGCTAGTTTGGGGGGAGAGACCCAGTACTTC	CATSPRAASLGGETQYF
-	TRBV28	-	TRBJ2-4	TGTGCCAGCAGGCGATCAACTCTATGGGTAGCCAAAAACATTCAGTACTTC	CASRRSTLWVAKNIQYF
-	TRBV18	-	TRBJ2-4	TGTGCCAGCTCGACGAACAGGGTAGCCAAAAACATTCAGTACTTC	CASSTNRVAKNIQYF
once	TRBV18	-	TRBJ2-3	TGTGCCAGCTCACCGAACGCGTATACGGCCACAGATACGCAGTATTTT	CASSPNAYTATDTQYF